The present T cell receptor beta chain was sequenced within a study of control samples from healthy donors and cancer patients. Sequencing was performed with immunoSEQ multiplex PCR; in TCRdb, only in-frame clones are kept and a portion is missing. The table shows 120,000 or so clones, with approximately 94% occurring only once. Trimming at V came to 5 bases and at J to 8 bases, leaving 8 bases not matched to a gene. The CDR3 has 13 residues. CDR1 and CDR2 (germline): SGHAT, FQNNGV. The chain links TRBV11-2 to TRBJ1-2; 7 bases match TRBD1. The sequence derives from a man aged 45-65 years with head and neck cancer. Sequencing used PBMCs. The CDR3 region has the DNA TGTGCCAGCAGCCTCGACAGGGAAAGGGGCTACACCTTC. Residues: CASSLDRERGYTF.